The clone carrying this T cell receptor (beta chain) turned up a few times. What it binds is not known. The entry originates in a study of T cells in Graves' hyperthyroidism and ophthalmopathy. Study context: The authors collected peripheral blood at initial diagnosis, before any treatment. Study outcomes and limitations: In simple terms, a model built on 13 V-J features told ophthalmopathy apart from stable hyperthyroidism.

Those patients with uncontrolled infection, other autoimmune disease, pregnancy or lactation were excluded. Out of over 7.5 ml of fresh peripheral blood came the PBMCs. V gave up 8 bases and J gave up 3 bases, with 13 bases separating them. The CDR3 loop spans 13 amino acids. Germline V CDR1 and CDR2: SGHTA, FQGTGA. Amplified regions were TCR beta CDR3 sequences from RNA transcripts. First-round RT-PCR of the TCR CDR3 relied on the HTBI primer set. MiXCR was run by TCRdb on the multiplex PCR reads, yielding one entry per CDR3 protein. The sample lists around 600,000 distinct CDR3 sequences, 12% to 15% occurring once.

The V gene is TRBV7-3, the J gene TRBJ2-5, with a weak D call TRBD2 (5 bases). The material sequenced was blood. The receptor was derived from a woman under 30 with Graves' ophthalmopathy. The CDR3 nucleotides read TGTGCCAGCGCGTCGCGGGTAGAAGAGACCCAGTACTTC. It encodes CASASRVEETQYF.